This T cell receptor beta chain was documented in a study of OX40 agonist ivuxolimab in advanced cancers. Study-wide context: The costimulatory receptor OX40 (CD134) was targeted by ivuxolimab, a fully human IgG2 agonistic monoclonal antibody. The monotherapy dose-escalation portion (N of about 47 patients) of the phase I ivuxolimab trial is reported in the paper. Partial responses were achieved by three dose-escalation patients, of whom one had hepatocellular carcinoma and two had cutaneous melanoma. The point of sequencing TCRbeta in the periphery was to test whether ivuxolimab changed TCR sequence diversity and drove clonal T-cell expansion. In the dose-escalation cohort, nearly 85% of patients were male, and the mean age was roughly 60 years with a range of about 20 to 79. Of the roughly 52 patients in dose escalation, about 20 had hepatocellular carcinoma, roughly 15 had melanoma, 9 had renal cell carcinoma and 9 had head and neck cancer. Prior anti-PD-1, anti-PD-L1 or anti-CTLA-4 therapy was permitted, and checkpoint inhibitors had been received by roughly 42% of dose-escalation patients. Intravenous ivuxolimab was administered to patients every 2 weeks at six dose levels: 0.01, 0.1, 0.3, 1.5, 3 and 10 mg/kg. Study-level results and caveats: In the 0.1-3.0 mg/kg groups, partial responders were among the patients with the lowest normalized peripheral clonal expansion, particularly in CD8+ T cells. Low levels of normalized T-cell clonal expansion were also seen in some nonresponding patients. The antigen specificity of the clonally expanded peripheral T cells was not determined. On average, CD8+ T cells showed more expanded clones than CD4+ T cells after ivuxolimab. Clonal expansion of both CD4+ and CD8+ blood T cells was observed from baseline to week 6 at doses 0.1 to 3.0 mg/kg.

For sequencing of the TCRbeta CDR3 region, genomic DNA was extracted from the sorted cells. The immunoSEQ Assay was used to sequence the TCRbeta CDR3 regions. The table comes from immuneACCESS by way of TCRdb, which keeps in-frame sequences with V and J called. Part of the clones is missing from these tables; in studies checked, under half for an unresolved V gene and the rest for unknown reasons. Across this sample there are some 86,000 clones, with about 94% seen only once. The top ten clonotypes cover 9.6% of the sample. V and J are truncated by 0 bases and 2 bases respectively, leaving an intervening sequence of 20 bases. Inclusive of the bounding cysteine and phenylalanine, the CDR3 is 18 residues long. Only the CDR3 DNA stays, 54 bases, in frame from base 1. CDR1 and CDR2 are read off the germline V gene as SGHTA and FQGTGA. Patients with autoimmune disease history or receiving systemic immunosuppression were excluded from the trial. Peripheral blood for TCR sequencing was drawn from every dose cohort at baseline, at cycle 4 day 1 and at cycle 7 day 1. Samples were obtained from an open-label, multicenter, first-in-human phase I dose-escalation trial of ivuxolimab. Adults with locally advanced or metastatic melanoma, renal cell, hepatocellular, or head and neck squamous cell carcinoma were enrolled in the trial. Before TCR sequencing, CD4+ T cells and CD8+ T cells were sorted from peripheral blood as separate populations.

Turning to this clone: Its binding antigen is unknown. No clone much larger than this one lies a single base away; base qualities are absent.

This receptor was obtained from an adult with an advanced solid tumor such as melanoma, head and neck, liver or kidney cancer. The sample consisted of CD4+ or CD8+ T cells sorted from blood, taken in a trial of the OX40 agonist ivuxolimab. This sequence uses TRBV7-3 and TRBJ2-7, with no confident D gene call. The CDR3 reads CASSLTHPPPLPTYEQYF. The DNA sequence is TGTGCCAGCAGCTTAACCCATCCCCCTCCCCTACCAACCTACGAGCAGTACTTC.